A single T cell receptor (beta chain) is shown here with its context. This sample was included in a study of cytomegalovirus exposure and HLA in healthy donors. The PCR employed 60 Vbeta primers together with 13 Jbeta primers. TCRdb keeps only in-frame clones here, not all; method: immunoSEQ multiplex PCR. Among around 110,000 clones listed, around 81% were seen once. This CDR3 comprises 15 residues. Trimming cost V 7 bases and J 0 bases; bases outside gene matches: 8. CDR1 and CDR2 from the germline V gene are SGHRS and YFSETQ. The chain joins TRBV5-1 to TRBJ2-3; 7 nucleotides match TRBD1. The sequence derives from a woman in her 30s in good health and CMV-seronegative. Sequences were obtained from PBMCs. The CDR3 nucleotides are TGCGCCAGCTATTGGGGGACAGCTAGCACAGATACGCAGTATTTT. This codes for CASYWGTASTDTQYF.